A selection of T cell receptor beta chains follows, all from one sample in a study of T cell changes during pregnancy in multiple sclerosis. Using immunoSEQ multiplex PCR, the repertoire was profiled, and TCRdb retains in-frame clones only, with some absent. The data contain approximately 50,000 clones, 80% to 95% of them seen just once; the ten biggest clones take up 5.5% to 8%. The sample was peripheral blood, taken in the third trimester of pregnancy. Receptor source: a female donor in good health, enrolled as a control in a pregnancy study. Both conserved end residues are part of each CDR3. A D gene is named only where the DNA matches it firmly. The size entry is marked missing in some rows and otherwise reads once, few, many or a size class.

>.|.|TRBV29-1|TRBJ2-6
CSVKTDSGANVLTF
TGCAGCGTTAAGACAGACTCTGGGGCCAACGTCCTGACTTTC
>.|few|TRBV15|TRBJ1-1
CATSRAPREAAFF
TGTGCCACCAGCAGAGCACCCAGGGAGGCAGCTTTCTTT
>TRBD1|.|TRBV7-9|TRBJ1-1
CASSRPGTGIGTEAFF
TGTGCCAGCAGCCGTCCCGGGACAGGGATAGGCACTGAAGCTTTCTTT
>TRBD1|.|TRBV7-2|TRBJ2-7
CASSSIAGTGGPYEQYF
TGTGCCAGCAGCTCTATTGCCGGGACAGGGGGTCCCTACGAGCAGTACTTC
>TRBD2|.|TRBV5-1|TRBJ2-3
CASSLAGASTDTQYF
TGCGCCAGCAGCTTAGCGGGGGCTAGCACAGATACGCAGTATTTT
>.|.|TRBV29-1|TRBJ2-7
CSAGHLYEQYF
TGCAGTGCCGGACACTTATACGAGCAGTACTTC
>.|.|TRBV2|TRBJ1-2
CASSESSRGRDYGYTF
TGTGCCAGCAGTGAAAGCTCTAGAGGGCGTGACTATGGCTACACCTTC
>.|.|TRBV14|TRBJ1-1
CASSFDAGARTEAFF
TGTGCCAGCAGCTTCGACGCAGGGGCGCGGACTGAAGCTTTCTTT
>.|.|TRBV25-1|TRBJ1-2
CASRTYGYTF
TGTGCCAGCCGGACATATGGCTACACCTTC
>TRBD1|.|TRBV19|TRBJ1-2
CASSPRDRPNYGYTF
TGTGCCAGTTCCCCCCGGGACAGGCCTAACTATGGCTACACCTTC
>.|.|TRBV2|TRBJ1-4
CASRERGKGKLFF
TGTGCCAGCAGGGAAAGGGGCAAGGGAAAACTGTTTTTT
>TRBD1|.|TRBV7-6|TRBJ2-5
CASSPRQGVGEETQYF
TGTGCCAGCAGCCCAAGACAGGGAGTAGGGGAAGAGACCCAGTACTTC
>.|.|TRBV7-2|TRBJ1-3
CASSLDPGGRNTIYF
TGTGCCAGCAGCTTAGATCCTGGGGGGAGGAACACCATATATTTT
>.|.|TRBV19|TRBJ1-1
CASSDNTGMNTEAFF
TGTGCCAGTAGCGATAACACAGGCATGAACACTGAAGCTTTCTTT
>TRBD2|.|TRBV7-6|TRBJ2-3
CASSLASGATDTQYF
TGTGCCAGCAGCTTAGCTAGCGGGGCCACAGATACGCAGTATTTT
>.|once|TRBV18|TRBJ1-2
CASSPLVQEGYTF
TGTGCCAGCTCACCACTGGTACAGGAAGGCTACACCTTC
>.|.|TRBV21-1|TRBJ1-1
CASSNPTGERNTEAFF
TGTGCCAGCAGCAACCCGACAGGGGAGCGAAACACTGAAGCTTTCTTT
>TRBD1|.|TRBV5-1|TRBJ2-7
CASSLEWGGQGYEQYF
TGCGCCAGCAGCTTGGAGTGGGGGGGACAGGGTTACGAGCAGTACTTC
>.|few|TRBV19|TRBJ2-7
CASSVDQGGYEQYF
TGTGCCAGTAGCGTGGACCAGGGAGGATACGAGCAGTACTTC
>.|.|TRBV15|TRBJ1-3
CATSRADSGNTIYF
TGTGCCACCAGCAGGGCCGACTCTGGAAACACCATATATTTT
>.|once|TRBV5-4|TRBJ2-2
CASSPDRYTGELFF
TGTGCCAGCAGTCCAGACAGATACACCGGGGAGCTGTTTTTT
>.|.|TRBV25-1|TRBJ2-7
CASSGTYSSYEQYF
TGTGCCAGCAGTGGAACCTATAGCTCCTACGAGCAGTACTTC
>TRBD1|.|TRBV15|TRBJ2-5
CATSRGGTGSQETQYF
TGTGCCACCAGCAGAGGGGGGACAGGGTCCCAAGAGACCCAGTACTTC
>.|.|TRBV6-5|TRBJ2-7
CASSFRGTPSTYEQYF
TGTGCCAGCAGTTTCCGAGGGACACCAAGCACCTACGAGCAGTACTTC
>.|.|TRBV7-6|TRBJ2-5
CASSSQRQETQYF
TGTGCCAGCAGCTCCCAGCGGCAAGAGACCCAGTACTTC
>TRBD1|.|TRBV5-4|TRBJ1-2
CASSPPGTGANYGYTF
TGTGCCAGCAGCCCCCCCGGGACAGGGGCCAACTATGGCTACACCTTC
>.|once|TRBV10-3|TRBJ2-3
CAISDRRSTDTQYF
TGTGCCATCAGTGATAGGCGGAGCACAGATACGCAGTATTTT
>.|.|TRBV6-1|TRBJ1-2
CASSVDFTNYGYTF
TGTGCCAGCAGTGTAGACTTTACTAACTATGGCTACACCTTC
>TRBD2|.|TRBV30|TRBJ2-1
CAWSVRQGLLAAYNEQFF
TGTGCCTGGAGTGTAAGGCAGGGATTACTAGCGGCTTACAATGAGCAGTTCTTC
>TRBD2|once|TRBV30|TRBJ2-1
CAWGALAAVRFF
TGTGCCTGGGGAGCCCTAGCGGCCGTTCGGTTCTTC
>.|.|TRBV19|TRBJ1-1
CASSRGGKNTEAFF
TGTGCCAGTAGTCGGGGGGGGAAAAACACTGAAGCTTTCTTT
>TRBD2|.|TRBV9|TRBJ2-3
CASSVGWTSGTSTDTQYF
TGTGCCAGCAGCGTAGGCTGGACTAGCGGCACTAGCACAGATACGCAGTATTTT
>TRBD1|.|TRBV5-4|TRBJ1-2
CASSSGGLRGYTF
TGTGCCAGCAGCTCAGGGGGCCTTCGAGGCTACACCTTC
>TRBD1|.|TRBV2|TRBJ2-3
CASSLNTGVGDTQYF
TGTGCCAGCAGCTTAAATACAGGGGTGGGAGATACGCAGTATTTT
>.|.|TRBV18|TRBJ1-2
CASSPSPGVGGYTF
TGTGCCAGCTCACCAAGCCCAGGGGTTGGTGGCTACACCTTC
>.|.|TRBV30|TRBJ1-2
CAWRTAGGYGYTF
TGTGCCTGGAGAACAGCGGGCGGCTATGGCTACACCTTC
>.|.|TRBV6-1|TRBJ2-7
CASSEEGYEQYF
TGTGCCAGCAGTGAGGAGGGTTACGAGCAGTACTTC
>TRBD2|.|TRBV2|TRBJ2-7
CASSEKAGGNYEQYF
TGTGCCAGCAGTGAAAAAGCGGGAGGTAACTACGAGCAGTACTTC
>TRBD2|.|TRBV7-6|TRBJ2-3
CASTHSDPGGRGDTDTQYF
TGTGCCAGCACCCACTCCGACCCGGGGGGGCGGGGGGACACAGATACGCAGTATTTT